Below, 6 T cell receptor beta chains from the same sample are listed, as sequenced in a study of CD8 T cells in Susac syndrome. A quantity of about 0.5 to 1 ug RNA underwent reverse transcription using random hexamers. TCRdb reanalysed the immunoSEQ multiplex PCR reads using MiXCR and keeps one entry per CDR3 protein. The sample includes roughly 150,000 distinct CDR3 sequences, around 95% of them seen just once. Sequenced: CD4+ T cells from PBMCs. These receptor sequences come from a human donor with Susac syndrome.

The gene calls are TRBV7-9 and TRBJ2-5; possible D gene TRBD2, 5 bases. Germline CDR1 and CDR2: SEHNR and FQNEAQ (reference sequence). Deletions cut 7 bases from V and 3 bases from J, with 27 bases between. The CDR3 has 18 amino acids. The CDR3 reads CASTPGRPSGSGKETQYF. The CDR3 nucleotides are TGTGCCAGCACCCCCGGCCGCCCATCGGGAAGTGGGAAAGAGACCCAGTACTTC.

In its sample, this clonotype was seen once. V is TRBV20-1 and J is TRBJ2-5; possibly TRBD2 for D (6 bases). This CDR3 has 13 residues. Trimming pared 5 bases from V and 1 base from J, leaving 11 bases between. Per the germline V gene, CDR1 is DFQATT and CDR2 is SNEGSKA (reference sequence). DNA of the CDR3: TGCAGTGCTCCGGGACTGCCCCAAGAGACCCAGTACTTC. Translated, it gives CSAPGLPQETQYF.

This chain joins TRBV29-1 and TRBJ2-1; no clear D gene. V was clipped by 5 bases and J by 0 bases, with 11 bases between them. The germline CDR1 and CDR2 sequences are SQVTM and ANQGSEA. This CDR3 is 14 amino acids long. The CDR3 DNA reads TGCAGCGTTCTTTCCCTTGTCTCCTACAATGAGCAGTTCTTC. Translating it yields CSVLSLVSYNEQFF.

The chain joins TRBV2 to TRBJ2-5; 9 bases match TRBD1. Germline CDR1 SNHLY, CDR2 FYNNEI. V trimming: 8 bases; J trimming: 2 bases; junction bases outside the gene matches: 12. The CDR3 spans 16 residues. This CDR3 reads CASGLGQGGPQETQYF. CDR3 nucleotide sequence: TGTGCCAGCGGCCTGGGACAGGGCGGACCTCAAGAGACCCAGTACTTC.

This chain connects TRBV3-1 to TRBJ2-5, with TRBD1 identical over 9 bases. Germline lookup yields CDR1 LGHDT and CDR2 YNNKEL (reference sequence). The J segment lost 5 bases and the V segment lost 4 bases, leaving 8 bases of the junction unmatched. CDR3 length: 15 amino acids. The CDR3: CASSPGQGGEETQYF. As DNA, the CDR3 is TGTGCCAGCAGCCCGGGACAGGGCGGGGAGGAGACCCAGTACTTC.

The chain joins TRBV23-1 to TRBJ1-2; D is perhaps TRBD1 (6 bases). TRBV23-1 is given ORF status, its function remaining uncertain. Trimming stripped 6 bases from V and 8 bases from J, with 13 bases between. The CDR3 loop spans 12 amino acids. CDR3 bases: TGCGCCAGCAGCCCCGTCGGGGGCGGCTACACCTTC. Its protein product is CASSPVGGGYTF.